A selection of T cell receptor beta chains follows, all from one sample in a study of cytomegalovirus exposure and HLA in healthy donors. Repertoires were generated with immunoSEQ multiplex PCR, while TCRdb's copy carries only in-frame clones and drops some. The table has roughly 120,000 clones, roughly three quarters seen once. The sample comprised PBMCs. These TCRs come from a young woman in good health and CMV-seropositive. Each CDR3 is given without its conserved first and last residue.

V: TRBV9; J: TRBJ2-5; CDR3: ASSAGTSGHQETQY
V: TRBV5-4; J: TRBJ1-2; CDR3: ASSLWRNYGYT
V: TRBV28; J: TRBJ2-7; CDR3: ASSFHWATQSSYEQY
V: TRBV10-1; J: TRBJ2-7; CDR3: ASSDKAGVLKY
V: TRBV27; J: TRBJ2-1; CDR3: ASSLRIGHRQF
V: TRBV5-1; J: TRBJ1-2; CDR3: ASSLAGNYGYT
V: TRBV4-1; J: TRBJ1-1; CDR3: ASSQEAGGTEAF
V: TRBV19; J: TRBJ2-1; CDR3: ATRRQGANEQF
V: TRBV6-5; J: TRBJ2-1; CDR3: ASTLAGGGNEQF
V: TRBV9; J: TRBJ1-2; CDR3: ASSERTGSYGYT
V: TRBV6-6; J: TRBJ1-3; CDR3: ASAVFSGNTIY
V: TRBV11-2; J: TRBJ2-7; CDR3: ASTSRGGFQYEQY
V: TRBV5-1; J: TRBJ2-7; CDR3: ASSLGGDSEQY
V: TRBV7-9; J: TRBJ1-1; CDR3: ASSLGGGPEAF
V: TRBV7-9; J: TRBJ1-2; CDR3: SSSLAARGGIHYGYT
V: TRBV28; J: TRBJ1-2; CDR3: ASSFRDRGLRGYT
V: TRBV6-6; J: TRBJ2-1; CDR3: ASLRGGAYNEQF
V: TRBV9; J: TRBJ2-1; CDR3: ASSDSLNTYNEQF
V: TRBV7-3; J: TRBJ2-2; CDR3: ASSPSGTTGELF